This TCR beta chain was documented in a study of cytomegalovirus exposure and HLA in healthy donors. The study, taken as a whole, reports: Cytomegalovirus-associated status was assigned to 164 TCR beta chains.

Comment on this clone: Its specificity is unknown.

Between the trimmed V and J ends, which lost 8 bases and 4 bases, there was a span of 17 bases. This CDR3 contains 14 residues. Germline values: CDR1 MNHEY, CDR2 SVGAGI. The PCR was carried out with 60 Vbeta primers and 13 Jbeta primers. TCRdb's table, derived via immunoSEQ multiplex PCR, lists solely in-frame clones and lacks some. The sample records tens of thousands of clones, just under 85% being singletons. The V gene is TRBV6-5, the J gene TRBJ1-1; D is perhaps TRBD1 (6 bases). Sequencing was done on a sample of PBMCs. This clonotype was obtained from a man aged 40-49 years in good health and CMV-seronegative. The CDR3 reads CASGLPGVFTEAFF. Here the CDR3 DNA reads TGTGCCAGCGGACTTCCAGGGGTATTCACTGAAGCTTTCTTT.